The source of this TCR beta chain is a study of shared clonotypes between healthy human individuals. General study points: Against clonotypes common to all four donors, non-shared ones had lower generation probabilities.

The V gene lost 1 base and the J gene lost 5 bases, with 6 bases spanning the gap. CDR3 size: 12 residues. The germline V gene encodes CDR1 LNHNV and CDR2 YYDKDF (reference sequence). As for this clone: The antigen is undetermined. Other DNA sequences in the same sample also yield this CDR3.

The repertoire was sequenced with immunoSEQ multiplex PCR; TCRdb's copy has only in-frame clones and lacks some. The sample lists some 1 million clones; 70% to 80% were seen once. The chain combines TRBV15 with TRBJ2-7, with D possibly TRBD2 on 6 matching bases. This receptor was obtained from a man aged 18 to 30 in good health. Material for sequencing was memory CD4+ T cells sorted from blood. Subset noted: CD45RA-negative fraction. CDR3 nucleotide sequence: TGTGCCACCAGCAGAGGGAGGGACGAGCAGTACTTC. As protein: CATSRGRDEQYF.